This TCR beta chain was found in a study of T cell responses to AZD1222 COVID-19 vaccine. Findings of the study overall: Females made up more of the donors, who were largely white British, and clonal diversity may have come out too low. Compared with day 0, the breadth and depth of the Spike-specific TCR repertoire rose significantly after two doses of AZD1222. Repertoire sampling was restricted to post-peak T cell response timepoints.

Assay used: immunoSEQ multiplex PCR; TCRdb lists only in-frame clones, some missing. The table has about 110,000 clones, roughly 87% seen once. A word on this clone: Its antigen is still unknown.

The material was peripheral blood, obtained 28 days after the second AZD1222 dose. The TCR was taken from an adult who received the AZD1222 COVID-19 vaccine.

The CDR3 loop is CASSQGQTNSPLHF. The CDR3 DNA reads TGTGCCAGCAGCCAGGGACAAACGAATTCACCCCTCCACTTT. The chain combines TRBV3-1 (or the pseudogene TRBV3-2) with TRBJ1-6, with D possibly matching TRBD1 (6 bases). The V and J ends lost 3 bases and 7 bases respectively, with 10 bases between them. CDR3 size: 14 residues. Germline assignment: CDR1 LGHDT and CDR2 YNNKEL (reference sequence).